The entry that follows covers one T cell receptor beta chain sequence. Its antigen is not identified. The data were taken from a study of blood T cells in healthy people across ages. Study-wide findings and caveats: Diversity estimates from one million T cells were considered underestimates. Long-lived donors carried more naive CD4+ cells and greater diversity than aged donors.

Germline V lookup: CDR1 SGHDT, CDR2 YYEEEE. V was trimmed by 4 bases and J by 9 bases, leaving 23 bases between them. This CDR3 is 16 amino acids long. Primed by a sample-barcoded 5' primer and a J-beta primer mix, a second PCR proceeded for about 6 to 12 cycles. Sequencing recovered at least 2.5 million CDR3-containing paired-end reads from each sample. TCRdb re-called the 5' RACE reads through MiXCR, storing one row per CDR3 protein. The sample consists of 1.2 million to 1.5 million distinct CDR3 sequences, about 40% of them appearing once. Extracted total RNA amounted to at least 5.5 micrograms for each sample.

The source material was blood. This clonotype was sampled from a young woman in good health. This chain uses TRBV5-6 with TRBJ2-1, with D perhaps TRBD2 (6 bases). CDR3 sequence: CASSENLANMGGEQFF. The CDR3 DNA sequence: TGTGCCAGCAGCGAAAATCTAGCGAACATGGGAGGTGAGCAGTTCTTC.